This is a list of T cell receptor beta chains from one sample in a study of neoadjuvant anti-PD-1 for oral cavity cancer. Clones were read by immunoSEQ multiplex PCR, and TCRdb kept only the in-frame ones, dropping some. The table shows some 33,000 clones, with more than 65% occurring only once. The specimen was PBMCs, collected after nivolumab (anti-PD-1) treatment. These receptors came from a person aged 40 to 85 with oral cavity squamous cell carcinoma. The conserved cysteine and the conserved F or W are not part of the CDR3 here. Each record gives: J gene, V gene, CDR3 protein.

TRBJ1-6,TRBV25-1,ASSEPGSGHNSPLH
TRBJ2-2,TRBV7-2,ASSAYRETGELF
TRBJ1-1,TRBV7-7,ASSLAENTEAF
TRBJ2-5,TRBV5-1,ASSLGQQETQY
TRBJ2-2,TRBV6-6,ASSRTSGGNGELF
TRBJ1-5,TRBV19,ASTALERNQPQH
TRBJ2-3,TRBV5-1,ASDREGPTDTQY
TRBJ2-1,TRBV6-1,ASSDPFSGGDNEQF
TRBJ2-2,TRBV9,ASSTRTSETFTSNPGELF
TRBJ2-7,TRBV15,ATSRGDGSSYEQY
TRBJ2-7,TRBV5-5,ASSSRHLTSGGYEQY
TRBJ2-1,TRBV5-1,ASSTRLAGGSYNEQF
TRBJ2-3,TRBV5-1,ASSLPGTASTDTQY
TRBJ2-7,TRBV7-9,ASSTSGGPAPTYEQY
TRBJ2-7,TRBV20-1,SASVGYEQY
TRBJ2-7,TRBV9,ASSVMDRGYEQY
TRBJ2-2,TRBV10-3,AISESGRNTGELF
TRBJ2-7,TRBV14,ASSLSPPGQGSEQY
TRBJ2-1,TRBV15,ATGDLAGGFNEQF
TRBJ2-1,TRBV7-2,ASSPGRGKGEQF
TRBJ1-5,TRBV6-1,ASRVISNQPQH
TRBJ1-1,TRBV19,ASSTDVAEAF
TRBJ1-1,TRBV19,ASTTNGLNTEAF
TRBJ2-5,TRBV29-1,SVERGEETQY
TRBJ2-7,TRBV30,AWSPLGRVLYEQY
TRBJ1-2,TRBV19,ASTPGQRAYGYT
TRBJ2-7,TRBV5-1,ASSSGAMGTSYEQY
TRBJ2-2,TRBV28,ASSPLRTGDGNTGELF
TRBJ2-2,TRBV19,ASSTLRRGIKGGELF
TRBJ2-7,TRBV9,ASVQWGFPYEQY
TRBJ2-1,TRBV4-3,ASSGRGGELNEQF
TRBJ1-1,TRBV5-6,ASTQTFGQGTEAF
TRBJ1-2,TRBV30,AWSVQGIYGYT
TRBJ2-5,TRBV5-6,ASSSLGRVQETQY
TRBJ1-2,TRBV4-1,ASSQDRGVSSYGYT
TRBJ2-3,TRBV4-1,ASSQGRTSGGPNTQY
TRBJ2-2,TRBV14,ASSRGQGAVGELF
TRBJ2-5,TRBV7-9,ASSLVGDRAEETQY
TRBJ1-1,TRBV27,ASSIQGVGITEAF
TRBJ2-1,TRBV29-1,SVETGIHNEQF
TRBJ2-7,TRBV2,ASSARGTAEQY
TRBJ2-1,TRBV2,ASSEARASGRYNEQF
TRBJ2-7,TRBV20-1,SASHNEQY
TRBJ1-2,TRBV18,ASSELRTGEGYT
TRBJ1-2,TRBV4-3,ASSQDVSGSTGGYT
TRBJ2-7,TRBV18,ASSQPGQGFYEQY
TRBJ1-6,TRBV6-4,ASSEGGLFDSPLH
TRBJ2-2,TRBV30,AWSGARTGELF
TRBJ2-7,TRBV27,ASSLKIQPTYEQY
TRBJ2-7,TRBV15,ATSTTGDEQY
TRBJ1-1,TRBV7-9,ASRSPTGSTEAF
TRBJ1-5,TRBV19,ASSPWTGGQPQH